One sample yielded the 15 T cell receptor beta chains listed below, sequenced in a study of T-cell reconstitution after alpha-beta-depleted transplantation in children. This sample's TCRbeta library carried unique molecular identifier barcodes. TCRdb re-called the PCR reads with MiXCR, one entry per CDR3 protein. Of 440,000 or so distinct CDR3 sequences listed, around 9.9% are singletons. Here the sequenced sample was PBMCs from the stem cell graft donor, taken from the stem cell graft. The receptors here all came from a human donor who donated a stem cell graft to a child with acute myeloid leukemia.

This clonotype was detected only a few times. This rearrangement joins TRBV20-1 to TRBJ2-2; TRBD2 is a possible D gene (5 bases). The germline gives CDR1 DFQATT, CDR2 SNEGSKA (reference sequence). The CDR3 contains 15 residues. V was cut by 0 bases and J by 6 bases, with 14 bases left in between. CDR3: CSAREVTSRAGELFF. In DNA form, the CDR3 reads TGCAGTGCTAGAGAAGTTACTAGTCGCGCCGGGGAGCTGTTTTTT.

This clonotype occurred a few times. This chain joins TRBV25-1 and TRBJ1-2; unclear D gene. Deletions cut 7 bases from V and 0 bases from J, with 9 bases between. CDR3 length equals 13 residues. Germline CDR1 reads MGHDK; CDR2 reads SYGVNS. In nucleotides, the CDR3 is TGTGCCAGCAACGACGGGGCTAACTATGGCTACACCTTC. Protein: CASNDGANYGYTF.

This clonotype has just a few counts. The rearrangement uses TRBV5-1 and TRBJ2-6, with 13 bases identical to TRBD2. The CDR3 contains 19 residues. J was trimmed by 4 bases and V by 3 bases; bases with no gene match: 10. CDR1 is SGHRS, CDR2 YFSETQ, per germline. In nucleotides, the CDR3 is TGCGCCAGCAGCTACAGGACTAGCGGGAGACTATCGGGGGCCAACGTCCTGACTTTC. Translation gives CASSYRTSGRLSGANVLTF. Full variable domain (rest looked up from reference TRBV5-1 and TRBJ2-6): KAGVTQTPRYLIKTRGQQVTLSCSPISGHRSVSWYQQTPGQGLQFLFEYFSETQRNKGNFPGRFSGRQFSNSRSEMNVSTLELGDSALYLCASSYRTSGRLSGANVLTFGAGSRLTVL.

The gene calls are TRBV21-1 and TRBJ2-7. TRBV21-1 is classified as a pseudogene. There are 14 residues in the CDR3. The CDR3 reads CASSEMGKVYEQYV. In nucleotides, the CDR3 is TGTGCCAGCAGCGAAATGGGGAAAGTCTACGAGCAGTACGTC.

This clonotype was counted a few times. The chain is built from TRBV20-1 and TRBJ2-1; D might be TRBD1 (6 bases). V lost 6 bases and J 8 bases, leaving 20 bases between the germline ends. Germline V gene sequence: CDR1 DFQATT, CDR2 SNEGSKA (reference sequence). This CDR3 contains 14 residues. CDR3 coding DNA: TGCAGTGCCGCCCAACAGGGACCTTACCATGAGCAGTTCTTC. Translating gives CSAAQQGPYHEQFF.

This clonotype appeared many times. The V gene is TRBV4-3, the J gene TRBJ1-2; TRBD1 aligns across 12 bases. The V segment lost 3 bases and the J segment 7 bases; nucleotides outside the gene matches: 6. CDR1 and CDR2 from the germline V gene are LGHNA and YSLEER. The CDR3 spans 15 residues. Here the CDR3 reads CASSHNPGQGAGYTF. In nucleotides, the CDR3 is TGCGCCAGCAGCCATAATCCGGGACAGGGGGCTGGCTACACCTTC.

This clonotype was seen ten or more times. V usage is TRBV11-1 and J usage is TRBJ2-7, with 9 bases identical to TRBD1. The CDR3 sequence is 15 residues long. V gave up 4 bases and J gave up 6 bases; unmatched junction bases: 10. Germline lookup yields CDR1 SGHAT and CDR2 FQDESV (reference sequence). The CDR3 reads CASSSGSTGGREQYF. In DNA form, the CDR3 reads TGTGCCAGCAGCTCCGGATCCACAGGGGGCCGCGAGCAGTACTTC.

Many counts were recorded for this clonotype. Mismatch with germline at one junction end may stem from a read error. The chain uses TRBV7-2 and TRBJ2-1, with 7 nucleotides matching TRBD1. Germline assignment: CDR1 SGHTA and CDR2 FQGNSA. The CDR3 is made up of 13 amino acids. In DNA, the CDR3 is TGTGCCAGCAGCTTAGACGTTGACAGGGTCGCGATCTTC. It codes for CASSLDVDRVAIF.

This clonotype has only a few counts. The chain recombines TRBV12-3 or TRBV12-4 with TRBJ2-5; no clear D gene. The CDR3 length is 14 residues. V lost 5 bases and J 4 bases, leaving 14 bases between the germline ends. The DNA for the CDR3 is TGTGCCAGCAGTCCAGGAGCGTGGGTAGAGACCCAGTACTTC. Translated: CASSPGAWVETQYF.

At least ten counts were recorded for this clonotype. This sequence joins TRBV10-3 and TRBJ2-5, with D maybe TRBD2 (5 bases). This CDR3 region has 13 residues. The V gene's germline CDR1 is ENHRY and CDR2 SYGVKD. V was clipped by 4 bases and J by 0 bases, with 6 bases between them. This chain's CDR3 is CAISGTYQETQYF. CDR3 DNA sequence: TGTGCCATCAGTGGGACTTACCAAGAGACCCAGTACTTC.

The V gene is TRBV20-1, the J gene TRBJ2-1; either TRBD1 or TRBD2 may supply D (5 bases each). Germline CDR1 and CDR2: DFQATT and SNEGSKA (reference sequence). Trimming removed 3 bases from V and 10 bases from J, with 10 bases in between. This CDR3 contains 11 residues. The CDR3 region is CSASSWGEQFF. As DNA, the CDR3 is TGCAGTGCTAGTAGTTGGGGGGAGCAGTTCTTC.

This clonotype was observed a handful of times. The chain has TRBV7-9 and TRBJ2-7; 9 bases are shared with TRBD2. The CDR3 is 14 residues long. The junction had 3 bases not matched to a gene; V was cut back by 3 bases and J by 3 bases. Germline V gene lookup returns CDR1 SEHNR and CDR2 FQNEAQ (reference sequence). CDR3 protein: CASSFASGIYEQYF. The CDR3 DNA follows: TGTGCCAGCAGCTTCGCTAGCGGGATCTACGAGCAGTACTTC.

This clonotype showed up just a few times. V and J are TRBV6-1 and TRBJ1-6; 7 bases match TRBD1. Germline V CDR1 and CDR2: MNHNS, SASEGT. Trimming cost V 6 bases and J 9 bases; bases outside gene matches: 11. The CDR3 is 15 amino acids. CDR3 sequence (DNA): TGTGCCAGCAGGGGACAGCCCGCGGATCGTTCACCCCTCCACTTT. Translated, it gives CASRGQPADRSPLHF.

This clonotype was seen repeatedly, ten times or more. The CDR3 coding sequence is TGTGCCAGCAGTTTTATCCCCATTTCAGGACAAGCCTACGAGCAGTACTTC. This encodes CASSFIPISGQAYEQYF. The rearrangement links TRBV27 to TRBJ2-7; D possibly corresponds to TRBD1 (5 bases). The CDR3 sequence is 17 residues long. CDR1 and CDR2 (germline): MNHEY, SMNVEV (reference sequence). Trimming pared 3 bases from V and 2 bases from J, leaving 20 bases between.

This clonotype was recorded a few times. The chain joins TRBV20-1 to TRBJ1-5; D uncertain. The ends were cut back, 7 bases at V and 0 bases at J, with 13 bases in the middle. The germline gives CDR1 DFQATT, CDR2 SNEGSKA (reference sequence). CDR3 size: 14 residues. The CDR3 nucleotides read TGCAGTGTAGGCGGGCAGTATAGCAATCAGCCCCAGCATTTT. Protein sequence: CSVGGQYSNQPQHF.